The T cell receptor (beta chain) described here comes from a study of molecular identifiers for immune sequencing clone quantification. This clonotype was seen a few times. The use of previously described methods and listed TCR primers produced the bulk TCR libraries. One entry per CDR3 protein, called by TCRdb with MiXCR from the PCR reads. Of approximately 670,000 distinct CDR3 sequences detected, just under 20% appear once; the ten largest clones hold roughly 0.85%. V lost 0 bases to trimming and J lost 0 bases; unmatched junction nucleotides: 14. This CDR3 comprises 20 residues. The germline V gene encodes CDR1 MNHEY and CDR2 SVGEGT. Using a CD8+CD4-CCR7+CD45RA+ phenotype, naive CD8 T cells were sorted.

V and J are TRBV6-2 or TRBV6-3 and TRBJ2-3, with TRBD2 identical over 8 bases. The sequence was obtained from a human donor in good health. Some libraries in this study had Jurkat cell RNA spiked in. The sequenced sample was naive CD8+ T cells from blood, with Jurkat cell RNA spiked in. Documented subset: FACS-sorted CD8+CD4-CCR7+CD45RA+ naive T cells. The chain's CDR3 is CASSYSPAGRAGSSTDTQYF. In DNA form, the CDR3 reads TGTGCCAGCAGTTACTCCCCGGCCGGGAGGGCCGGTTCTAGCACAGATACGCAGTATTTT.